This T cell receptor (beta chain) was recovered during a study of shared clonotypes between healthy human individuals. About the study: Those who served as donors were a couple of women and a few men between the ages of 18 and 49.

TCRdb keeps only in-frame clones here, not all; method: immunoSEQ multiplex PCR. The table lists hundreds of thousands of clones, approximately 73% of them singletons. The study drew its donors from healthy HIV-negative adults without recent acute infections or vaccinations. As regards this clone: Antigen: not known.

Germline CDR1 MNHNS, CDR2 SASEGT. The CDR3 contains 15 residues. V gave up 8 bases and J gave up 7 bases; unmatched junction bases: 10. General study results and limits: Incomplete sequencing of sorted subsets was indicated by rarefaction despite large depth. Shared clonotypes: approximately 5.3% naive CD4, 3% to 3.5% naive CD8, roughly 2.4% memory CD4, under 0.45% memory CD8.

The sequence derives from a woman aged 25 to 39 in good health. Sequenced: memory CD4+ T cells sorted from blood. Indicated subset: CD45RA-negative fraction. The gene calls are TRBV6-1 and TRBJ2-7; TRBD2 matches at 14 bases. CDR3 in DNA: TGTGCCAGCGACGCCGGGACTAGCGGGAGCTGGGAGCAGTACTTC. Translating gives CASDAGTSGSWEQYF.